Shown below are 8 T cell receptor beta chains from a single sample sequenced in a study of blood T cell repertoires in COVID-19. Generated by immunoSEQ multiplex PCR, the TCRdb table keeps only in-frame clones and is missing some. In the table there are 180,000 or so clones, around 82% of which are singletons. The sequenced sample was peripheral blood. These receptors were collected from a man in his sixties who had recovered from COVID-19.

The J gene is TRBJ1-5, the V gene TRBV6-5; 9 nucleotides match TRBD1. The ends lost 6 bases at V and 7 bases at J; junction bases unmatched: 10. This CDR3 region has 15 residues. Looked up from germline, CDR1 is MNHEY and CDR2 is SVGAGI. The CDR3, as DNA: TGTGCCAGCAGGGGGGGACAGGGATGGGGACAGCCCCAGCATTTT. It specifies CASRGGQGWGQPQHF.

This clone was recorded once. This sequence joins TRBV24-1 and TRBJ2-1, with D uncertain. CDR1 KGHDR and CDR2 SFDVKD come from the germline V gene. V was trimmed by 1 base and J by 1 base, leaving 7 bases between them. The CDR3 contains 15 residues. The CDR3 bases are TGTGCCACCAGTGATTTCGACTCTTCCTACAATGAGCAGTTCTTC. Translation gives CATSDFDSSYNEQFF.

This clone has just one count. CDR3 coding DNA: TGTGCCAGCAGTTCGCTAGCGGGGGGCGTCTCCTACGAGCAGTACTTC. Protein product: CASSSLAGGVSYEQYF. V is TRBV6-5 and J is TRBJ2-7; TRBD2 matches 11 bases. V was clipped by 4 bases and J by 0 bases; unmatched bases: 5. CDR1 is MNHEY and CDR2 is SVGAGI in the germline V gene. This CDR3 spans 16 amino acids.

The chain couples TRBV6-5 to TRBJ1-2, with D unclear. Germline CDR1 is MNHEY and CDR2 is SVGAGI. The CDR3 covers 14 residues. V gave up 0 bases and J gave up 2 bases, with 7 bases separating them. The CDR3 nucleotides are TGTGCCAGCAGTTACTCGTCGCAGAACTATGGCTACACCTTC. It codes for CASSYSSQNYGYTF.

This sequence joins TRBV7-3 and TRBJ2-5; 8 bases are shared with TRBD1. The CDR3 has 13 amino acids. Trimming removed 4 bases from V and 5 bases from J; junction bases left unmatched: 3. The germline gives CDR1 SGHTA, CDR2 FQGTGA. CDR3 in DNA: TGTGCCAGCAGCTCTGGACAGGGTGAGACCCAGTACTTC. The encoded protein is CASSSGQGETQYF.

This clone was seen once. V is TRBV27 and J is TRBJ1-6; tentative D call: TRBD1 (6 bases). Germline loops: CDR1 MNHEY, CDR2 SMNVEV (reference sequence). The CDR3 runs 14 residues. Trimming left V 4 bases short and J 6 bases short, with 10 bases between. CDR3 bases: TGTGCCAGCAGTTCCTACAGGGCTAATTCACCCCTCCACTTT. Translation gives CASSSYRANSPLHF.

The gene calls are TRBV5-4 and TRBJ2-2; maybe TRBD2 (5 bases). Trimming pared 2 bases from V and 0 bases from J, leaving 8 bases between. CDR3 length: 15 residues. Germline CDR1 reads SGHNT; CDR2 reads YYREEE (reference sequence). The CDR3 DNA sequence: TGTGCCAGCAGCTTTTACGGGACGAACACCGGGGAGCTGTTTTTT. It encodes CASSFYGTNTGELFF.

This clone was observed a handful of times. The V call is TRBV7-9, the J call TRBJ2-3; TRBD1 is a possible D gene (6 bases). The CDR3 has 16 amino acids. Trimming removed 4 bases at V and 2 bases at J, with 16 bases between. CDR1 SEHNR and CDR2 FQNEAQ come from the germline V gene (reference sequence). CDR3 region: CASSSRGVGATDTQYF. The CDR3 nucleotides are TGTGCCAGCAGCTCACGTGGGGTGGGGGCCACAGATACGCAGTATTTT.